This is a list of T cell receptor beta chains from one sample in a study of blood T cell repertoires in COVID-19. Clones were read by immunoSEQ multiplex PCR, and TCRdb kept only the in-frame ones, dropping some. This sample has 90,000 to 150,000 clones, with about nine tenths found just once. Sequencing input: peripheral blood. These receptors were collected from a man aged 65 to 85 who had recovered from COVID-19. CDR3s include the opening cysteine and the closing phenylalanine or tryptophan.

TRBJ2-2	TRBV6-1	CASSEDRGIYLFF
TRBJ2-2	TRBV19	CASSLRRGDTGELFF
TRBJ2-1	TRBV29-1	CSVTWGGDEQFF
TRBJ1-1	TRBV29-1	CSLRQGFNTEAFF
TRBJ2-5	TRBV29-1	CSVDLGLAAQETQYF
TRBJ2-1	TRBV14	CASSQTGTGDDEQFF
TRBJ2-5	TRBV5-1	CASSSEAGAQETQYF
TRBJ1-4	TRBV28	CASRLGAFIGEKLFF
TRBJ2-2	TRBV5-1	CASGVGGLNTGELFF
TRBJ2-2	TRBV28	CASSLGGQGHTGELFF
TRBJ2-5	TRBV20-1	CSASRLDFQETQYF
TRBJ1-1	TRBV9	CASSPGRENTEAFF
TRBJ2-2	TRBV3-1/TRBV3-2	CASSRLAGDTGELFF
TRBJ2-5	TRBV18	CASSHRQGQGIGETQYF
TRBJ2-5	TRBV19	CASSIDNRGGMETQYF
TRBJ2-5	TRBV5-4	CASSLEGYGRAGETQYF
TRBJ1-5	TRBV27	CARQGDQPQHF
TRBJ2-7	TRBV2	CASKSDRGGYEQYF
TRBJ2-3	TRBV7-3	CASSLAGGPGTDTQYF
TRBJ2-3	TRBV2	CASGTGGEDTQYF
TRBJ1-2	TRBV6-6	CASSPPSFTENYGYTF
TRBJ2-7	TRBV3-1/TRBV3-2	CASSRLAYEQYF
TRBJ2-7	TRBV14	CASSQLGSPYEQYF
TRBJ2-1	TRBV6-5	CASSSRLAGNNEQFF
TRBJ1-1	TRBV6-5	CASSSQGVQGTEAFF
TRBJ2-2	TRBV5-1	CASRAGTSLSTGELFF
TRBJ1-6	TRBV28	CASSLGGEGSPLHF
TRBJ1-1	TRBV6-1	CASSEQGVQNTEAFF
TRBJ1-1	TRBV5-6	CASIIRGYTEAFF
TRBJ1-4	TRBV5-6	CASHDQGAANEKLFF
TRBJ1-4	TRBV10-3	CAISQTGRNEKLFF
TRBJ2-7	TRBV3-1/TRBV3-2	CASSFPGQGVREQYF
TRBJ2-2	TRBV6-2/TRBV6-3	CASSYPEGSTGELFF
TRBJ2-2	TRBV9	CASSVAQVSTGELFF
TRBJ1-6	TRBV30	CAWDLGAGDSPLHF
TRBJ2-3	TRBV5-1	CASSWESGSGTDTQYF
TRBJ2-3	TRBV2	CASRVGGDTQYF
TRBJ1-3	TRBV4-2	CASSQSGGADGNTIYF
TRBJ1-1	TRBV5-1	CASSLGTQGSEAFF
TRBJ2-7	TRBV28	CASSLPGQGTEQYF
TRBJ2-5	TRBV24-1	CATSDLQGSRETQYF
TRBJ2-2	TRBV15	CATSRGLQGASTGELFF
TRBJ1-3	TRBV15	CATGQGPSSGNTIYF
TRBJ1-2	TRBV9	CASSTGGAASFRGYTF
TRBJ2-3	TRBV5-1	CASSPGQESTTDTQYF
TRBJ1-2	TRBV10-2	CATSTGRAGDYGYTF
TRBJ1-6	TRBV6-5	CASRSGAGNSPLHF
TRBJ2-2	TRBV19	CASKTLAGARTGELFF
TRBJ1-2	TRBV11-1	CASSRGQFYGYTF
TRBJ1-6	TRBV28	CASSYLLGTGNNSPLHF
TRBJ1-4	TRBV15	CATSRDPGFREKLFF
TRBJ2-5	TRBV30	CAWSGGTGPSRETQYF
TRBJ1-6	TRBV18	CASSLLTGDNSPLHF
TRBJ2-1	TRBV6-5	CASSYGGSSYNEQFF
TRBJ1-4	TRBV20-1	CSASKGNEKLFF
TRBJ2-5	TRBV9	CASSDRDRFQETQYF
TRBJ2-5	TRBV9	CASSVSLAQETQYF
TRBJ1-5	TRBV7-2	CASSSTTGPNQPQHF